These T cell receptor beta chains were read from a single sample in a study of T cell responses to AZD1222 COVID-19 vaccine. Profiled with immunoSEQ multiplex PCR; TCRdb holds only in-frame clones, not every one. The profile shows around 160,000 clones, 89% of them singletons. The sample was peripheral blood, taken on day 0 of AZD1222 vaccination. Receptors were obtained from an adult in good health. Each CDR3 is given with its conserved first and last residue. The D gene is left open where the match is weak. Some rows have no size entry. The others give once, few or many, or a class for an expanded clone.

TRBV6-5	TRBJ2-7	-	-	CASSSRGGRTYEQYF	TGTGCCAGCAGTTCCAGAGGGGGTCGGACCTACGAGCAGTACTTC
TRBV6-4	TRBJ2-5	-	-	CASSDPGTEETQYF	TGTGCCAGCAGTGACCCGGGGACCGAAGAGACCCAGTACTTC
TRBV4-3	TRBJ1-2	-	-	CASSHSDTANYGYTF	TGCGCCAGCAGCCACTCGGATACGGCGAACTATGGCTACACCTTC
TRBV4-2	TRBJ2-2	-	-	CASSQESMIGGELFF	TGTGCCAGCAGCCAAGAATCGATGATTGGCGGGGAGCTGTTTTTT
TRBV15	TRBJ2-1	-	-	CATSRDVQGEQFF	TGTGCCACCAGCAGAGATGTTCAAGGGGAGCAGTTCTTC
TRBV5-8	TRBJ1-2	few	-	CASSLGPGHYTF	TGTGCCAGCAGCCTGGGGCCCGGTCACTACACCTTC
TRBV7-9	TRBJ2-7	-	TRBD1	CASGDSISYEQYF	TGTGCCAGCGGGGACAGTATCTCCTACGAGCAGTACTTC
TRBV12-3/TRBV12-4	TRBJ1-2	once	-	CASSFQNYGYTF	TGTGCCAGCAGTTTCCAGAACTATGGCTACACCTTC
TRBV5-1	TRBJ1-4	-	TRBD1	CASSSLGTGGEKLFF	TGCGCCAGCAGCAGTCTCGGGACAGGGGGCGAAAAACTGTTTTTT
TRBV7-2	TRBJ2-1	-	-	CASSLAPRDEQFF	TGTGCCAGCAGCTTAGCGCCTAGGGATGAGCAGTTCTTC
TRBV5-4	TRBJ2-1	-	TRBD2	CASRQTSEYNEQFF	TGTGCCAGCAGGCAGACTAGCGAGTACAATGAGCAGTTCTTC
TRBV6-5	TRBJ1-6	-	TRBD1	CASSMDRGRNSPLHF	TGTGCCAGCAGTATGGACAGGGGCAGGAATTCACCCCTCCACTTT
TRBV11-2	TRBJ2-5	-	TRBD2	CASSLETGLAVEETQYF	TGTGCCAGCAGCTTAGAGACGGGACTAGCGGTTGAAGAGACCCAGTACTTC
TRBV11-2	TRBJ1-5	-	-	CASSLGQYGNQPQHF	TGTGCCAGCAGCTTAGGCCAGTATGGCAATCAGCCCCAGCATTTT
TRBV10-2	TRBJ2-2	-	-	CASSTGSTGTGELFF	TGCGCCAGCAGTACCGGCTCCACGGGCACCGGGGAGCTGTTTTTT
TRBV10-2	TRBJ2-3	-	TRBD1	CASSDQTGDTQYF	TGCGCCAGCAGTGACCAGACAGGGGATACGCAGTATTTT
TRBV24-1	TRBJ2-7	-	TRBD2	CATSDSGGGYEQYF	TGTGCCACCAGTGATTCCGGGGGGGGCTACGAGCAGTACTTC
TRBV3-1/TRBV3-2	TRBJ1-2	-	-	CASSQVEGRQGKGYTF	TGTGCCAGCAGCCAAGTAGAAGGGCGGCAAGGCAAAGGCTACACCTTC
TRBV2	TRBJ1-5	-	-	CASTINWDQPQHF	TGTGCCAGCACCATTAATTGGGATCAGCCCCAGCATTTT
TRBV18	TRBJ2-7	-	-	CASSADRQTYEQYF	TGTGCCAGCTCAGCAGACAGACAGACCTACGAGCAGTACTTC
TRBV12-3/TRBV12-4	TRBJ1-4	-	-	CASSLALEKLFF	TGTGCCAGCAGTTTAGCGCTGGAAAAACTGTTTTTT
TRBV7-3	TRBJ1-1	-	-	CASSSVMTGGTEAFF	TGTGCCAGCAGCTCGGTTATGACAGGAGGGACTGAAGCTTTCTTT